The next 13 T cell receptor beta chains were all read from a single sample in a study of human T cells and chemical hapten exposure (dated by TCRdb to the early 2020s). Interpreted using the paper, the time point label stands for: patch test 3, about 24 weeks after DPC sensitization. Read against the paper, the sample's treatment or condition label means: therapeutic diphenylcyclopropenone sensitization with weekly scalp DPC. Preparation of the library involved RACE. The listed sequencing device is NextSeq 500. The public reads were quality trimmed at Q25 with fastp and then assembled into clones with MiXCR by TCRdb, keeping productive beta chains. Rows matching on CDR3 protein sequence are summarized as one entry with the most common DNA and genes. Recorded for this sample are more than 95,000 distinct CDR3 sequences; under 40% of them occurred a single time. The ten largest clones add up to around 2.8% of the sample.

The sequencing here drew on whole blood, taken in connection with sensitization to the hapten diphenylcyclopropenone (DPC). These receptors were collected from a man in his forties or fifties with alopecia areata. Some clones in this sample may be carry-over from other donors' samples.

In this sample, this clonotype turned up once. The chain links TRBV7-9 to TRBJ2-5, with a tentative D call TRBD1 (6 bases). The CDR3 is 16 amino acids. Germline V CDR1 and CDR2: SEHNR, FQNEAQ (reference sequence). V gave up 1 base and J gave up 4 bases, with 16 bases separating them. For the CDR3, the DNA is TGTGCCAGCAGCTTAGTTGGAGGCAGGGGCCTAGAGACCCAGTACTTC. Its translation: CASSLVGGRGLETQYF.

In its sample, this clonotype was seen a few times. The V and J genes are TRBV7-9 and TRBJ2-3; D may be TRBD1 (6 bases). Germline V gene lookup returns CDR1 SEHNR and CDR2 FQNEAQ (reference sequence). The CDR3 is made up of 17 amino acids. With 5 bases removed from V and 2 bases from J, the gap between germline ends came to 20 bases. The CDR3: CASSPGPGQHHTDTQYF. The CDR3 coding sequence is TGTGCCAGCAGCCCAGGACCTGGACAGCATCACACAGATACGCAGTATTTT. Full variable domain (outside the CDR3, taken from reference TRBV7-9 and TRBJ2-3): DTGVSQNPRHKITKRGQNVTFRCDPISEHNRLYWYRQTLGQGPEFLTYFQNEAQLEKSRLLSDRFSAERPKGSFSTLEIQRTEQGDSAMYLCASSPGPGQHHTDTQYFGPGTRLTVL.

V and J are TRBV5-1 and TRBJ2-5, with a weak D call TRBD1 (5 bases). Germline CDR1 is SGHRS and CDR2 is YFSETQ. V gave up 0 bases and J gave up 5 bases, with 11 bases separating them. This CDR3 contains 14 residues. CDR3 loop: CASSLGQLRETQYF. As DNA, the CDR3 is TGCGCCAGCAGCTTGGGACAGCTGAGGGAGACCCAGTACTTC. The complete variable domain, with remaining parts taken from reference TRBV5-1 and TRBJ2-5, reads KAGVTQTPRYLIKTRGQQVTLSCSPISGHRSVSWYQQTPGQGLQFLFEYFSETQRNKGNFPGRFSGRQFSNSRSEMNVSTLELGDSALYLCASSLGQLRETQYFGPGTRLLVL.

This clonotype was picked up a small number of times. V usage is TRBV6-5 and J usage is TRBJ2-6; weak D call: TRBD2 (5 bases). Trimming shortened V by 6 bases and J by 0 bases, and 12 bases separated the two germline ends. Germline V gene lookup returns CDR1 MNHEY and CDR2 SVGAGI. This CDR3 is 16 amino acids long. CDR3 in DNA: TGTGCCAGCAGCCCGACGACTAACTCTGGGGCCAACGTCCTGACTTTC. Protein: CASSPTTNSGANVLTF.

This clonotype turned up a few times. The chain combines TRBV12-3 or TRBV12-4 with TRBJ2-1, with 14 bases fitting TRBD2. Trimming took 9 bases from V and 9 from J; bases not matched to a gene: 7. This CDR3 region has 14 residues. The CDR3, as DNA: TGTGCCAGTTCGGGACTAGCGGGAGTGAGTGAGCAGTTCTTC. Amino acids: CASSGLAGVSEQFF.

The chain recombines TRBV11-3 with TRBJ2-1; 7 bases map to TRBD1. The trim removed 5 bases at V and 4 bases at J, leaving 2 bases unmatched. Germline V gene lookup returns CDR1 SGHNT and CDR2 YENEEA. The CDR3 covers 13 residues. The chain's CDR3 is CASSGTAYNEQFF. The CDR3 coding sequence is TGTGCCAGCAGCGGGACAGCTTACAATGAGCAGTTCTTC.

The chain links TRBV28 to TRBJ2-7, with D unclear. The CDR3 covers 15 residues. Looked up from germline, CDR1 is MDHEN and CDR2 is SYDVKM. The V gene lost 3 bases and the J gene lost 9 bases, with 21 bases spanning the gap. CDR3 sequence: CASSFNRAPKGLQYF. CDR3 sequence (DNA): TGTGCCAGCAGTTTTAATAGAGCCCCCAAAGGGTTGCAGTACTTC.

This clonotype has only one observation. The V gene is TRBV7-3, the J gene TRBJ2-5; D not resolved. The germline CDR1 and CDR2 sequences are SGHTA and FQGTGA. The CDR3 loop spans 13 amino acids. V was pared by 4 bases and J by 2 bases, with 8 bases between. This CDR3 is CASSYSGQETQYF. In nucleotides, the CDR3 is TGTGCCAGCAGCTATTCCGGGCAAGAGACCCAGTACTTC.

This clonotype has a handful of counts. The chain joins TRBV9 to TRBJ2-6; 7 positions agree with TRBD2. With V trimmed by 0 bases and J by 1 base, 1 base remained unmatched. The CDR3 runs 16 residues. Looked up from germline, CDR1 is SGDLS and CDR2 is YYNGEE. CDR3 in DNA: TGTGCCAGCAGCGTAGGGGGAGGGTCTGGGGCCAACGTCCTGACTTTC. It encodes CASSVGGGSGANVLTF.

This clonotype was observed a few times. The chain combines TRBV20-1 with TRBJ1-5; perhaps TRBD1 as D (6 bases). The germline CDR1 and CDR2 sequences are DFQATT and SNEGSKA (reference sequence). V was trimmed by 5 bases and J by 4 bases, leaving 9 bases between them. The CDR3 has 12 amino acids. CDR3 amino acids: CSAWRGNQPQHF. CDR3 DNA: TGCAGTGCTTGGAGGGGGAATCAGCCCCAGCATTTT.

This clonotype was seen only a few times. The CDR3 loop is CASRAPSTDTQYF. For the CDR3, the DNA is TGTGCCAGCAGAGCGCCTAGCACAGATACGCAGTATTTT. This chain connects TRBV6-2 or TRBV6-3 to TRBJ2-3; D is undetermined. The V end lost 6 bases, the J end lost 0 bases, and 7 bases lay between the germline ends. CDR1 is MNHEY and CDR2 is SVGEGT in the germline V gene. This CDR3 is built from 13 residues.

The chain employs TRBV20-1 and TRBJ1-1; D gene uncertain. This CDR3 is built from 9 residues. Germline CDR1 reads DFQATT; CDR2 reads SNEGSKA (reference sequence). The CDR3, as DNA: TGCAGCCGCGGGGTGGAAGCTTTCTTT. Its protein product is CSRGVEAFF.

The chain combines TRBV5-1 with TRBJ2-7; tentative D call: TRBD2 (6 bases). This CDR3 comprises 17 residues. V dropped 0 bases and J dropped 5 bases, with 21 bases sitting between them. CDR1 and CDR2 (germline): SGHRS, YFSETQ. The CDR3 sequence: CASSLGLAIHSRDEQYF. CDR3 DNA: TGCGCCAGCAGCTTGGGCCTAGCGATACACTCTAGGGACGAGCAGTACTTC.